This TCR beta chain was retrieved from a study of CD8+ T cells in alopecia areata (dated by TCRdb to 2016 to 2019). Some background on the complete study: Treated patients were enrolled in an open-label pilot trial of oral tofacitinib, 5 to 10 mg twice daily, for moderate-to-severe alopecia areata. Clonality in the scalp was compared among normal scalp (n=4), patchy alopecia areata scalp (n=8), and alopecia totalis/universalis scalp (n=8). In humans, TCRbeta sequencing was performed on scalp tissue and on sorted CD4+ and CD8+ peripheral blood T cells from healthy controls and from patients with patchy or totalis/universalis alopecia areata. In both human patients and the C3H/HeJ mouse model, the study applied high-throughput TCRbeta sequencing to look at T cell clonal expansion in alopecia areata. RNA was extracted with the PAXgene miRNA kit for fixed scalp, the miRNeasy kit for PBMCs, and the RNeasy kit for mouse skin. Patients stayed on tofacitinib for 6 to 18 months and then had 6 months of follow-up off drug so that delayed response and recurrence could be assessed. For the treated patients, the SALT score, which quantifies what percentage of scalp surface area is affected, served as the measure of disease severity. TCRbeta CDR3 regions were amplified by immunoSEQ multiplex PCR with 35 Vbeta forward and 13 Jbeta reverse primers. Biopsies were taken from tofacitinib-treated patients at baseline and again at 4 and 24 weeks into treatment, and several of those patients also had a later scalp biopsy. Broader findings and caveats from the paper: During tofacitinib treatment, many expanded lesional clones remained in scalp and blood, and this persistence may partly explain relapse after treatment is stopped. Shared TCR sequences between patients were less evident than in mice, which may be partly attributable to HLA diversity in the patient population. Higher clonality and more expanded CD8+ clones were observed in lesional scalp than in normal scalp, particularly in alopecia totalis/universalis, a finding suggestive of antigenic drive. Because the treated cohort was small and had only one nonresponder, larger studies are needed to examine links between baseline CD8+ expansion and response. Unlike mouse skin, which is dominated by gammadelta T cells, normal human skin has resident alphabeta T cells that are also sequenced, and this complicates analysis of the scalp TCR repertoire. With tofacitinib, both scalp clonality and the number of expanded CD8+ clones among the top 100 scalp clones went down significantly.

Sequences MGHDK (CDR1) and SYGVNS (CDR2) are obtained from the germline V gene. From the cysteine through the phenylalanine, the CDR3 covers 15 amino acids. The kept DNA is CDR3 alone, 45 bases in frame from the first base. V is trimmed back by 8 bases and J by 0 bases, and the junction contains 7 bases that no gene match accounts for. The sample's time point label is to be understood as: around 26 weeks on oral tofacitinib. The treatment or condition tag for this specimen amounts to: oral pan-JAK inhibitor, 5-10 mg twice daily. Lesional scalp punch biopsies and peripheral blood were collected from alopecia areata patients. After PBMCs were isolated by density centrifugation and stained for CD3, CD4 and CD8, a FACSAria was used to sort CD4+ and CD8+ T cells. As for this clone: Its target antigen remains unknown. Base qualities are missing; no much larger clone stands one base away.

Library preparation used the immunoSEQ multiplex PCR assay. For TCR sequencing, RNA was extracted from every sample and reverse transcribed into cDNA to serve as template. First-strand cDNA was synthesized using SuperScript III with a 2:1 mix of oligo-dT and random hexamers. A synthetic immune receptor repertoire was used to gauge amplification bias, and whatever bias remained was removed computationally. As for the authors' bioinformatics: Raw reads were preprocessed for error removal, and CDR3 was defined according to IMGT conventions as running from the conserved cysteine to phenylalanine. Clonality was computed as 1 minus the Shannon entropy, with the entropy normalized by log2 of the number of productive unique TCRs. CD4 or CD8 identity of scalp clones was inferred by cross-referencing scalp TCRbeta sequences with sorted blood CD4 and CD8 repertoires. TCRdb carries this immuneACCESS record with in-frame sequences only. Its versions omit some clonotypes, under half of them owing to an unresolved V gene in the studies checked, with the rest unexplained. That table gives V, J and clone size, and the DNA gave D and trimming. This sample comprises 190,000 or so clones, around three fifths of them detected only once. Of the sample, over 10% falls within the top ten clones.

The sequencing here drew on CD8+ T cells sorted from blood, taken at week 24, from a patient treated with tofacitinib. The receptor was derived from a human donor with alopecia areata. The V and J genes are TRBV25-1 and TRBJ2-3; 8 bases in between match TRBD2. This receptor carries the CDR3 CASWRGVASTDTQYF. The DNA sequence follows: TGTGCCAGCTGGCGGGGGGTCGCTAGCACAGATACGCAGTATTTT. Reference TRBV25-1 and TRBJ2-3 genes cover what lies past the CDR3, so the full variable domain is EADIYQTPRYLVIGTGKKITLECSQTMGHDKMYWYQQDPGMELHLIHYSYGVNSTEKGDLSSESTVSRIRTEHFPLTLESARPSHTSQYLCASWRGVASTDTQYFGPGTRLTVL.